These 8 T cell receptor beta chains came from one sample sequenced in a study of cytomegalovirus exposure and HLA in healthy donors. The PCR had 60 Vbeta and 13 Jbeta primers. Method: immunoSEQ multiplex PCR; TCRdb's copy keeps in-frame clones and lacks some. The sample holds 91,000 or so clones, 70% to 85% seen once. The specimen was PBMCs. The receptors originated from a man aged 25 to 40 in good health and CMV-seropositive.

This clone appeared a few times. A far bigger clonotype differs at one base, so this is likely a read error. The chain links TRBV5-4 to TRBJ2-7, with D possibly matching TRBD1 (6 bases). The CDR3 extends over 14 amino acids. Germline V gives CDR1 SGHNT, CDR2 YYREEE (reference sequence). V shed 1 base and J shed 3 bases, with 11 bases lying between them. CDR3 nucleotide sequence: TGTGCCAGCAGCTTGACGGGACAAATCTACGAGCAGTACTTC. Translated: CASSLTGQIYEQYF.

The chain links TRBV5-1 to TRBJ1-2, with TRBD1 matching over 10 bases. The V segment lost 4 bases and the J segment 4 bases; nucleotides outside the gene matches: 13. The CDR3 has 17 amino acids. Looked up from germline, CDR1 is SGHRS and CDR2 is YFSETQ. The CDR3 protein is CASSPALTGGASYGYTF. In nucleotides, the CDR3 is TGCGCCAGCAGCCCAGCGTTGACAGGGGGCGCAAGCTATGGCTACACCTTC.

The chain couples TRBV10-3 to TRBJ2-7, with 8 bases that match TRBD2. CDR1 is ENHRY and CDR2 is SYGVKD in the germline V gene. V shed 8 bases, J shed 2 bases, and the junction held 5 bases outside the gene matches. The CDR3 consists of 13 residues. The DNA for the CDR3 is TGTGCCATCTCCGGGAGGGGGGCCTACGAGCAGTACTTC. Encoded protein: CAISGRGAYEQYF.

This clone was seen more than once but under ten times. The rearrangement joins TRBV19 to TRBJ1-6; TRBD1 matches 7 bases. The V segment lost 5 bases and the J segment 5 bases; nucleotides outside the gene matches: 3. Germline V CDR1 and CDR2: LNHDA, SQIVND (reference sequence). The CDR3 is made up of 14 amino acids. The CDR3 is CASSPTGNNSPLHF. The CDR3 DNA reads TGTGCCAGTAGTCCGACAGGGAATAATTCACCCCTCCACTTT.

In this sample, this clone turned up a few times. The chain uses TRBV19 and TRBJ1-2; D is uncertain. CDR1 is LNHDA and CDR2 is SQIVND in the germline V gene (reference sequence). CDR3 length equals 14 residues. Trimming stripped 3 bases from V and 8 bases from J, with 16 bases between. The CDR3 nucleotides are TGTGCCAGTAGTATCGCCGGTAAACTGGGCGGCTACACCTTC. The encoded protein is CASSIAGKLGGYTF.

This clone was found once. The rearrangement links TRBV5-1 to TRBJ2-2; 7 positions agree with TRBD1. After removal of 0 bases from V and 7 bases from J, the junction contained 12 bases not matched to a gene. The germline gives CDR1 SGHRS, CDR2 YFSETQ. The CDR3 is 17 residues long. CDR3 in amino acids: CASSLGPREGGHGELFF. The CDR3 DNA is TGCGCCAGCAGCTTGGGGCCTCGTGAAGGGGGCCACGGGGAGCTGTTTTTT.

This chain links TRBV4-3 with TRBJ1-1, with TRBD1 identical over 7 bases. CDR1 LGHNA and CDR2 YSLEER come from the germline V gene. Germline trimming cut 4 bases from V and 5 bases from J; bases unmatched to any gene: 13. The CDR3 loop spans 16 amino acids. CDR3 in amino acids: CASSPGGYTGDTEAFF. The DNA of the CDR3 is TGCGCCAGCAGCCCGGGAGGGTATACAGGGGATACTGAAGCTTTCTTT.

This clone was found a few times. The chain links TRBV2 to TRBJ1-5, with unresolved D. Trimming cost V 3 bases and J 0 bases, with 9 bases left between them. This CDR3 contains 15 residues. Germline V CDR1 and CDR2: SNHLY, FYNNEI. The chain's CDR3 is CASSDPRYSNQPQHF. The CDR3 DNA reads TGTGCCAGCAGTGACCCGCGGTATAGCAATCAGCCCCAGCATTTT. The variable domain in full, completed from reference TRBV2 and TRBJ1-5, reads EPEVTQTPSHQVTQMGQEVILRCVPISNHLYFYWYRQILGQKVEFLVSFYNNEISEKSEIFDDQFSVERPDGSNFTLKIRSTKLEDSAMYFCASSDPRYSNQPQHFGDGTRLSIL.